This T cell receptor beta chain was recorded in a study of tumor-infiltrating lymphocytes in oesophageal squamous cell carcinoma. TCRdb re-analysed the PCR reads in MiXCR, keeping a single row per CDR3 protein. The top ten hold 9.5% to 13% of the sample, which has over 10,000 distinct CDR3 sequences, roughly 51% seen once. CDR1 and CDR2 from the germline V gene are SGHTA and FQGTGA. With 4 bases clipped from V and 5 bases from J, the junction kept 2 bases outside the gene matches. The CDR3 length is 13 residues. This clonotype was counted between two and nine times. The gene calls are TRBV7-3 and TRBJ1-1; the match to TRBD1 covers 9 bases. The specimen sequenced was blood. This receptor was identified in a female donor with esophageal squamous cell carcinoma. The CDR3 coding sequence is TGTGCCAGCAGCTGGGGACAGGGAACTGAAGCTTTCTTT. Translated, it gives CASSWGQGTEAFF.